These 29 T cell receptor beta chains share one sample of origin, sequenced in a study of PD-1 blockade in classical Hodgkin lymphoma. This table comes from immunoSEQ multiplex PCR, and its TCRdb copy is limited to in-frame clones, with some not included. This table holds more than 45,000 clones, 80% to 95% found once. Brentuximab vedotin exposure varied among the patients, all of whom had relapsed after autologous stem cell transplantation. This material consisted of peripheral blood mononuclear cells (PBMCs), taken before the second cycle of nivolumab. The receptor source for this set is a human donor with classical Hodgkin lymphoma.

This chain joins TRBV6-6 and TRBJ1-5; 8 nucleotides agree with TRBD1. The trim removed 5 bases at V and 3 bases at J, leaving 3 bases unmatched. Germline V gene lookup returns CDR1 MNHNY and CDR2 SVGAGI (reference sequence). This CDR3 region has 14 residues. The CDR3 here is CASSNQGANQPQHF. CDR3 nucleotide sequence: TGTGCCAGCAGTAACCAGGGGGCCAATCAGCCCCAGCATTTT.

The V gene is TRBV2, the J gene TRBJ2-7; no clear D. The V gene lost 4 bases and the J gene lost 2 bases, with 18 bases spanning the gap. This CDR3 region has 16 residues. The germline CDR1 and CDR2 sequences are SNHLY and FYNNEI. CDR3 bases: TGTGCCAGCAGTGTAGGTCTTACTCTTATTCCCTACGAGCAGTACTTC. This gives the protein CASSVGLTLIPYEQYF.

This clone was detected a few times. CDR3 coding DNA: TGTGCCAGCAGCCCCGGGACAGGCATTAATTCACCCCTCCACTTT. Translation: CASSPGTGINSPLHF. The rearrangement joins TRBV11-1 to TRBJ1-6, with 8 nucleotides matching TRBD1. J lost 6 bases, V lost 5 bases, and 6 bases had no gene match. Germline loops: CDR1 SGHAT, CDR2 FQDESV (reference sequence). This CDR3 is 15 amino acids long.

This rearrangement joins TRBV30 to TRBJ2-7, with D uncertain. The germline CDR1 and CDR2 sequences are GTSNPN and SVGIG (reference sequence). The CDR3 length is 12 residues. Trimming left V 2 bases short and J 7 bases short, with 12 bases between. CDR3 nucleotides: TGTGCCTGGAGTTACCTTAGCTGGGAGCAGTACTTC. The encoded protein is CAWSYLSWEQYF.

In its sample, this clone was seen once. For the CDR3, the DNA is TGCGCCAGCAGCTTGGAACAGGGTCGACAGCCCCAGCATTTT. Amino acids: CASSLEQGRQPQHF. The chain links TRBV5-1 to TRBJ1-5; tentatively, D is TRBD1 (6 bases). CDR3 length: 14 residues. CDR1 SGHRS and CDR2 YFSETQ come from the germline V gene. V gave up 0 bases and J gave up 7 bases, with 11 bases separating them.

The sample holds one count of this clone. J is TRBJ1-5 and V is TRBV27; D is perhaps TRBD1 (5 bases). With 6 bases removed from V and 3 bases from J, the gap between germline ends came to 15 bases. Germline V gene lookup returns CDR1 MNHEY and CDR2 SMNVEV (reference sequence). This CDR3 has 15 residues. The CDR3 DNA reads as TGTGCCAGCAGGGCTGCGGGACGGTACAATCAGCCCCAGCATTTT. It codes for CASRAAGRYNQPQHF.

The chain recombines TRBV7-2 with TRBJ2-5; 8 nucleotides match TRBD2. This CDR3 contains 15 residues. Germline V lookup: CDR1 SGHTA, CDR2 FQGNSA. Trimming at V came to 4 bases and at J to 4 bases, leaving 8 bases not matched to a gene. CDR3 loop: CASSYWGLAGETQYF. Written as DNA, the CDR3 is TGTGCCAGCAGCTATTGGGGGCTAGCGGGAGAGACCCAGTACTTC.

The chain uses TRBV28 and TRBJ1-1; maybe TRBD1 (5 bases). Germline V gene data show CDR1 as MDHEN and CDR2 as SYDVKM. The CDR3 loop spans 13 amino acids. The V and J ends lost 3 bases and 5 bases respectively, with 10 bases between them. DNA of the CDR3: TGTGCCAGCAGTTTTGGGGGGAGAACTGAAGCTTTCTTT. Protein sequence: CASSFGGRTEAFF.

This clone has a single count. V gene TRBV20-1 combines with J gene TRBJ1-1, with a weak D call TRBD1 (5 bases). V lost 6 bases and J lost 10, with 12 bases in between. Germline assignment: CDR1 DFQATT and CDR2 SNEGSKA (reference sequence). The CDR3 runs to 10 residues. CDR3 sequence: CSAVPGPAFF. The DNA for the CDR3 is TGCAGTGCCGTCCCGGGGCCAGCTTTCTTT.

V and J are TRBV11-3 and TRBJ2-1; D might be TRBD2 (7 bases). Between the trimmed V and J ends, which lost 3 bases and 0 bases, there was a span of 12 bases. This CDR3 is built from 16 residues. Germline assignment: CDR1 SGHNT and CDR2 YENEEA. CDR3 region: CASSFGGPSSYNEQFF. The CDR3 coding sequence is TGTGCCAGCAGCTTCGGGGGGCCGAGCTCCTACAATGAGCAGTTCTTC.

V gene TRBV28 combines with J gene TRBJ2-7; 8 bases align to TRBD1. From germline, CDR1 is MDHEN and CDR2 SYDVKM. The length of the CDR3 is 15 residues. Losses at the gene ends were 5 bases for V and 0 bases for J; bases not matched to a gene: 6. The CDR3 spells CASSTWTGSSYEQYF. CDR3 nucleotide sequence: TGTGCCAGCAGTACTTGGACAGGGAGCTCCTACGAGCAGTACTTC.

V is TRBV9 and J is TRBJ2-3, with a weak D call TRBD1 (6 bases). The CDR3 runs 14 residues. V dropped 3 bases and J dropped 2 bases, with 10 bases sitting between them. CDR1 and CDR2 from the germline V gene are SGDLS and YYNGEE. The CDR3 DNA reads as TGTGCCAGCAGCGACCGGACAGACACAGATACGCAGTATTTT. It encodes CASSDRTDTDTQYF.

This rearrangement joins TRBV29-1 to TRBJ2-2; unclear D gene. This CDR3 comprises 14 residues. CDR1 SQVTM and CDR2 ANQGSEA come from the germline V gene. Between the trimmed V and J ends, which lost 5 bases and 0 bases, there was a span of 10 bases. The CDR3, as DNA: TGCAGCGTTAAGGAGAACGCGAACACCGGGGAGCTGTTTTTT. Encoded protein: CSVKENANTGELFF.

The rearrangement uses TRBV27 and TRBJ2-7, with TRBD2 matching 16 bases. The junction had 6 bases not matched to a gene; V was cut back by 5 bases and J by 2 bases. This CDR3 comprises 17 residues. Germline CDR1 is MNHEY and CDR2 is SMNVEV (reference sequence). As DNA, the CDR3 is TGTGCCAGCAGTACCTCGGGACTAGCGGGGGGGACCTACGAGCAGTACTTC. This gives the protein CASSTSGLAGGTYEQYF.

This clone has only a few counts. CDR3 protein: CASSLYHRDRIYNEQFF. In DNA form, the CDR3 reads TGTGCCAGCAGCCTTTATCACCGGGACCGAATATACAATGAGCAGTTCTTC. V gene TRBV27 combines with J gene TRBJ2-1; D might be TRBD1 or TRBD2, each matching 5 bases. The V gene lost 6 bases and the J gene lost 4 bases, with 22 bases spanning the gap. The CDR3 consists of 17 residues. Germline CDR1 is MNHEY and CDR2 is SMNVEV (reference sequence).

The rearrangement links TRBV12-5 to TRBJ1-1; 7 bases map to TRBD1. The trim removed 2 bases at V and 5 bases at J, leaving 8 bases unmatched. CDR1 and CDR2 from the germline V gene are LGHNT and FRNRAP. The CDR3 runs to 15 residues. As DNA, the CDR3 is TGTGCTAGTGGTTTGAGGACAGGTGGGCGTACTGAAGCTTTCTTT. Its translation is CASGLRTGGRTEAFF.

The V call is TRBV7-8, the J call TRBJ2-3; the match to TRBD2 covers 9 bases. Trimming removed 5 bases from V and 2 bases from J; junction bases left unmatched: 5. The length of the CDR3 is 15 residues. In germline, CDR1 is SGHVS, CDR2 FQNEAQ. The CDR3 nucleotides read TGTGCCAGCAGCCACCCTAGCGGGGTCACAGATACGCAGTATTTT. It encodes CASSHPSGVTDTQYF.

The CDR3 nucleotides read TGTGCCAGCAGCCAAGGACTCGACTTAGATACGCAGTATTTT. Protein: CASSQGLDLDTQYF. The chain carries TRBV4-2 and TRBJ2-3; no reliable D call. V gave up 1 base and J gave up 5 bases, with 10 bases separating them. This CDR3 region has 14 residues. Germline V gene lookup returns CDR1 LGHNA and CDR2 YNFKEQ.

The chain joins TRBV21-1 to TRBJ2-1; TRBD2, the table's D call, was not compared with the DNA. TRBV21-1 is designated a pseudogene. The length of the CDR3 is 17 residues. The CDR3 loop reads CASRATLATPSDNEQFF. The CDR3 DNA sequence: TGTGCCAGCAGAGCCACGCTAGCTACACCTTCCGACAATGAGCAGTTCTTC.

In its sample, this clone was seen once. The rearrangement joins TRBV9 to TRBJ1-2; D not certain. The V end was cut by 4 bases, the J end by 0 bases, with 13 bases between. Germline V gene lookup returns CDR1 SGDLS and CDR2 YYNGEE. CDR3 size: 15 residues. The CDR3 reads CASSPLRVTNYGYTF. In DNA form, the CDR3 reads TGTGCCAGCAGCCCCTTAAGGGTAACTAACTATGGCTACACCTTC.

The gene calls are TRBV7-3 and TRBJ2-1; the match to TRBD1 covers 8 bases. This CDR3 is 16 amino acids long. Unmatched junction bases numbered 5, after V lost 1 base and J lost 3 bases. CDR1 is SGHTA and CDR2 is FQGTGA in the germline V gene. CDR3 DNA: TGTGCCAGCAGCTTAATGTCAGGGGGCTTCTACAATGAGCAGTTCTTC. Translation gives CASSLMSGGFYNEQFF.

This clone was recorded once. CDR3 bases: TGTGCCAGCAGCAAAGGTGCGCTAGGTGGGGAGACCCAGTACTTC. Protein: CASSKGALGGETQYF. The V call is TRBV21-1, the J call TRBJ2-5; the table's D call, TRBD2, has no DNA check behind it. TRBV21-1 is an annotated pseudogene. The CDR3 has 15 residues.

The rearrangement uses TRBV9 and TRBJ1-1; possibly TRBD1 for D (5 bases). Germline V lookup: CDR1 SGDLS, CDR2 YYNGEE. V dropped 4 bases and J dropped 0 bases, with 13 bases sitting between them. CDR3 length: 15 amino acids. The CDR3 coding sequence is TGTGCCAGCAGCCCCGGGGGTGGAATGAACACTGAAGCTTTCTTT. Its translation is CASSPGGGMNTEAFF.

The V and J genes are TRBV7-9 and TRBJ2-7; 9 nucleotides line up with TRBD1. V was pared by 5 bases and J by 1 base, with 12 bases of the junction left unmatched. This CDR3 has 17 amino acids. Germline CDR1 SEHNR, CDR2 FQNEAQ (reference sequence). CDR3 sequence reads: CASSHPTGGRISYEQYF. The CDR3, as DNA: TGTGCCAGCAGCCACCCGACAGGGGGGCGGATTTCCTACGAGCAGTACTTC.

The chain has TRBV7-9 and TRBJ1-2, with D maybe TRBD1 (5 bases). Germline values: CDR1 SEHNR, CDR2 FQNEAQ (reference sequence). The V and J ends lost 1 base and 6 bases respectively, with 15 bases between them. CDR3 length equals 15 residues. The CDR3 DNA reads TGTGCCAGCAGCTTAGGGGGGACTTTAGGTAATGGCTACACCTTC. It specifies CASSLGGTLGNGYTF.

This clone has just a few counts. V gene TRBV6-6 combines with J gene TRBJ2-7; TRBD2 might be the D (6 bases). CDR1 MNHNY and CDR2 SVGAGI come from the germline V gene (reference sequence). The CDR3 consists of 14 residues. The germline V and J ends were trimmed by 6 bases and 1 base, with 13 bases remaining between them. The CDR3 sequence: CASREGTASYEQYF. Here the CDR3 DNA reads TGTGCCAGCAGGGAGGGGACGGCATCCTACGAGCAGTACTTC.

A single count supports this clone. The genes are TRBV30 and TRBJ2-7; D perhaps matches TRBD1 (6 bases). Trimming cost V 1 base and J 6 bases, with 16 bases left between them. The CDR3 contains 14 residues. Germline V gene sequence: CDR1 GTSNPN, CDR2 SVGIG (reference sequence). DNA for the CDR3: TGTGCCTGGAGTGCGAACCCAGGGGTTGGCGAGCAGTACTTC. Its translation is CAWSANPGVGEQYF.

The rearrangement uses TRBV30 and TRBJ1-1; no firm D call. From germline, CDR1 is GTSNPN and CDR2 SVGIG (reference sequence). CDR3 length: 14 amino acids. Trimming left V 2 bases short and J 4 bases short, with 14 bases between. As DNA, the CDR3 is TGTGCCTGGAGTTCATACCTTTGGGGCACTGAAGCTTTCTTT. Translation gives CAWSSYLWGTEAFF.

This clone was seen once. This sequence joins TRBV2 and TRBJ2-1; 7 bases match TRBD2. Germline loops: CDR1 SNHLY, CDR2 FYNNEI. Trimming cost V 6 bases and J 0 bases; bases outside gene matches: 5. The CDR3 has 15 amino acids. In DNA, the CDR3 is TGTGCCAGCAGGGCCCTAGCGGACTCCTACAATGAGCAGTTCTTC. It encodes CASRALADSYNEQFF.